These 17 T cell receptor beta chains originate from one sample sequenced in a study of shared clonotypes between healthy human individuals. Sequencing used immunoSEQ multiplex PCR; TCRdb keeps in-frame clones, though not all of them. The sample shows 980,000 or so clones, approximately 80% of them seen only once. Material for sequencing was memory CD4+ T cells sorted from blood. Subset: CD45RA-negative fraction. These receptors were obtained from a man aged 18 to 30 in good health.

The chain is built from TRBV18 and TRBJ2-4, with 10 positions matching TRBD2. Germline V gene data show CDR1 as KGHSH and CDR2 as LQKENI. Trimming took 5 bases from V and 1 from J; bases not matched to a gene: 5. The length of the CDR3 is 16 residues. As DNA, the CDR3 is TGTGCCAGCTCAACCCTAGCGGGAGCGGCCAAAAACATTCAGTACTTC. It encodes CASSTLAGAAKNIQYF.

The chain employs TRBV10-3 and TRBJ1-6, with 7 bases that match TRBD1. Germline-derived CDR1 and CDR2 are ENHRY and SYGVKD. CDR3 size: 12 residues. V was clipped by 4 bases and J by 12 bases; unmatched bases: 3. This CDR3 is CAISAYRGPLHF. The CDR3 DNA is TGTGCCATCAGTGCCTACAGGGGACCCCTCCACTTT.

The rearrangement links TRBV2 to TRBJ1-1; the D is unclear. The V and J ends lost 11 bases and 4 bases respectively, with 26 bases between them. The CDR3 loop spans 16 amino acids. Germline lookup yields CDR1 SNHLY and CDR2 FYNNEI. CDR3 nucleotides: TGTGCCTCCCTCCCAAGGACCCAAGGTGGGAGCACTGAAGCTTTCTTT. It is translated as CASLPRTQGGSTEAFF.

The chain links TRBV30 to TRBJ1-1; D not certain. V lost 4 bases and J 1 base, leaving 7 bases between the germline ends. The length of the CDR3 is 12 residues. Germline V lookup: CDR1 GTSNPN, CDR2 SVGIG (reference sequence). The DNA of the CDR3 is TGTGCCTGGACTCGAAGGAACACTGAAGCTTTCTTT. Amino acids: CAWTRRNTEAFF.

The chain carries TRBV2 and TRBJ2-4; TRBD2 agrees at 8 bases. The germline CDR1 and CDR2 sequences are SNHLY and FYNNEI. The CDR3 extends over 17 amino acids. J lost 0 bases, V lost 8 bases, and 12 bases had no gene match. For the CDR3, the DNA is TGTGCCAGCTCCGACAGATCAGCGGGGGTAGCCAAAAACATTCAGTACTTC. Amino acid sequence: CASSDRSAGVAKNIQYF.

In its sample, this clone was seen once. The chain links TRBV29-1 to TRBJ1-2; D is uncertain. V lost 4 bases, J lost 1 base, and 13 bases lay in between. Germline V CDR1 and CDR2: SQVTM, ANQGSEA. This CDR3 comprises 14 residues. The CDR3 loop reads CSVAGGSFNYGYTF. The CDR3 coding sequence is TGCAGCGTTGCTGGCGGGTCTTTTAACTATGGCTACACCTTC.

Comment on this clone: One base separates it from a far larger clone, so it is likely a read error. J is TRBJ2-2 and V is TRBV7-4; D unresolved. The CDR3 has 12 amino acids. Trimming pared 5 bases from V and 3 bases from J, leaving 4 bases between. The germline V gene encodes CDR1 SGHVT and CDR2 SQSDAQ. The CDR3 here is CASSTDTGELFF. The CDR3 bases are TGTGCCAGCAGCACCGACACCGGGGAGCTGTTTTTT.

This clone was counted a few times. This rearrangement joins TRBV12-5 to TRBJ2-1; 7 bases are a match to TRBD2. The CDR3 contains 16 residues. V lost 4 bases and J lost 8; bases outside the gene matches: 14. Germline CDR1 is LGHNT and CDR2 is FRNRAP. The DNA of the CDR3 is TGTGCTAGTGGTTGGTCCGCGGGAGCCTTCCTGGATGAGCAGTTCTTC. It yields the protein CASGWSAGAFLDEQFF.

The V gene is TRBV2, the J gene TRBJ2-1; tentative D call: TRBD2 (6 bases). Germline CDR1 is SNHLY and CDR2 is FYNNEI. V lost 8 bases and J 9 bases, leaving 11 bases between the germline ends. This CDR3 spans 11 amino acids. Here the CDR3 DNA reads TGTGCCAGCGGGACTTTTAGTGAGCAGTTCTTC. This encodes CASGTFSEQFF. Looking up the rest from reference TRBV2 and TRBJ2-1 gives the full variable domain: EPEVTQTPSHQVTQMGQEVILRCVPISNHLYFYWYRQILGQKVEFLVSFYNNEISEKSEIFDDQFSVERPDGSNFTLKIRSTKLEDSAMYFCASGTFSEQFFGPGTRLTVL.

The V call is TRBV2, the J call TRBJ1-3, with TRBD1 matching 8 bases. This CDR3 comprises 18 residues. V lost 4 bases and J lost 0; bases outside the gene matches: 11. Germline assignment: CDR1 SNHLY and CDR2 FYNNEI. CDR3 in amino acids: CASSGPGTGLSSGNTIYF. The CDR3 coding sequence is TGTGCCAGCAGTGGTCCCGGGACAGGATTAAGCTCTGGAAACACCATATATTTT.

The table lists this clone with many counts. This chain joins TRBV7-9 and TRBJ2-3; D call uncertain. The ends were cut back, 5 bases at V and 1 base at J, with 10 bases in the middle. This CDR3 contains 14 residues. Per germline, CDR1 SEHNR and CDR2 FQNEAQ (reference sequence). The chain's CDR3 is CASSPSTRTDTQYF. In DNA, the CDR3 is TGTGCCAGCAGCCCCTCTACTCGCACAGATACGCAGTATTTT.

This clone was seen a handful of times. J is TRBJ1-1 and V is TRBV10-2, with D possibly being TRBD1 (6 bases). Deletions cut 6 bases from V and 1 base from J, with 12 bases between. CDR3 length: 14 residues. CDR1 is WSHSY and CDR2 is SAAADI in the germline V gene. The CDR3 sequence: CASRQGPWNTEAFF. The CDR3 bases are TGCGCCAGCAGACAGGGACCGTGGAACACTGAAGCTTTCTTT.

This chain joins TRBV28 and TRBJ2-3, with D maybe TRBD2 (6 bases). This CDR3 contains 15 residues. The ends were cut back, 6 bases at V and 3 bases at J, with 16 bases in the middle. The V gene's germline CDR1 is MDHEN and CDR2 SYDVKM. CDR3 DNA: TGTGCCAGCAGCCCCCCCAGCGGGCTAACAGATACGCAGTATTTT. This sequence encodes CASSPPSGLTDTQYF.

V usage is TRBV2 and J usage is TRBJ2-2; D uncertain. The CDR3 totals 14 residues. V was trimmed by 4 bases and J by 0 bases, leaving 6 bases between them. The V gene's germline CDR1 is SNHLY and CDR2 FYNNEI. The CDR3 spells CASSGRANTGELFF. Written as DNA, the CDR3 is TGTGCCAGCAGTGGTCGTGCGAACACCGGGGAGCTGTTTTTT.

The gene calls are TRBV25-1 and TRBJ2-7, with a tentative D call TRBD2 (6 bases). V was trimmed by 8 bases and J by 0 bases, leaving 11 bases between them. Looked up from germline, CDR1 is MGHDK and CDR2 is SYGVNS. This CDR3 is built from 13 residues. CDR3 sequence: CASGGVPSYEQYF. The CDR3 DNA is TGTGCCAGCGGAGGGGTTCCCTCCTACGAGCAGTACTTC.

The chain is built from TRBV6-5 and TRBJ1-4; tentative D call: TRBD1 (6 bases). The germline V gene encodes CDR1 MNHEY and CDR2 SVGAGI. V was shortened by 5 bases and J by 5 bases, with 12 bases between the two germline ends. The CDR3 sequence is 14 residues long. CDR3 in amino acids: CASSPTGQNEKLFF. In DNA, the CDR3 is TGTGCCAGCAGTCCGACAGGACAAAATGAAAAACTGTTTTTT.

The rearrangement joins TRBV19 to TRBJ2-1; 9 nucleotides align to TRBD2. Germline V CDR1 and CDR2: LNHDA, SQIVND (reference sequence). CDR3 length: 15 amino acids. With 5 bases clipped from V and 8 bases from J, the junction kept 10 bases outside the gene matches. CDR3 coding DNA: TGTGCCAGTAGTGTTAGCGGGGGCCCCACCGATGAGCAGTTCTTC. It codes for CASSVSGGPTDEQFF.